This TCR beta chain was observed in a study of shared clonotypes between healthy human individuals. Study details: A couple of female and three male donors aged 18 to 49 were enrolled.

On this clone: Its target is unknown. Other DNA sequences from this sample encode an identical CDR3 as well.

Here immunoSEQ multiplex PCR was the method, and the copy in TCRdb shows in-frame clones only, minus some. The repertoire holds 2 million to 3 million clones, with roughly 93% as singletons. CDR3 length equals 15 residues. V dropped 1 base and J dropped 0 bases, with 6 bases sitting between them. CDR1 and CDR2 from the germline V gene are MDHEN and SYDVKM. Study-wide points: Generation probability values for non-shared clonotypes were lower than those for clonotypes shared by all four donors. Naive subsets tended to show greater estimated richness than memory subsets.

The sequence derives from a man younger than 30 in good health. Some clones in this sample may be carry-over from other donors' samples. This chain joins TRBV28 and TRBJ1-4; D not resolved. The sequencing input was naive CD4+ T cells from PBMCs. Subset defined: CD45RA+ positively selected. DNA for the CDR3: TGTGCCAGCAGTTTATCTGGAACAACTAATGAAAAACTGTTTTTT. Protein sequence: CASSLSGTTNEKLFF.